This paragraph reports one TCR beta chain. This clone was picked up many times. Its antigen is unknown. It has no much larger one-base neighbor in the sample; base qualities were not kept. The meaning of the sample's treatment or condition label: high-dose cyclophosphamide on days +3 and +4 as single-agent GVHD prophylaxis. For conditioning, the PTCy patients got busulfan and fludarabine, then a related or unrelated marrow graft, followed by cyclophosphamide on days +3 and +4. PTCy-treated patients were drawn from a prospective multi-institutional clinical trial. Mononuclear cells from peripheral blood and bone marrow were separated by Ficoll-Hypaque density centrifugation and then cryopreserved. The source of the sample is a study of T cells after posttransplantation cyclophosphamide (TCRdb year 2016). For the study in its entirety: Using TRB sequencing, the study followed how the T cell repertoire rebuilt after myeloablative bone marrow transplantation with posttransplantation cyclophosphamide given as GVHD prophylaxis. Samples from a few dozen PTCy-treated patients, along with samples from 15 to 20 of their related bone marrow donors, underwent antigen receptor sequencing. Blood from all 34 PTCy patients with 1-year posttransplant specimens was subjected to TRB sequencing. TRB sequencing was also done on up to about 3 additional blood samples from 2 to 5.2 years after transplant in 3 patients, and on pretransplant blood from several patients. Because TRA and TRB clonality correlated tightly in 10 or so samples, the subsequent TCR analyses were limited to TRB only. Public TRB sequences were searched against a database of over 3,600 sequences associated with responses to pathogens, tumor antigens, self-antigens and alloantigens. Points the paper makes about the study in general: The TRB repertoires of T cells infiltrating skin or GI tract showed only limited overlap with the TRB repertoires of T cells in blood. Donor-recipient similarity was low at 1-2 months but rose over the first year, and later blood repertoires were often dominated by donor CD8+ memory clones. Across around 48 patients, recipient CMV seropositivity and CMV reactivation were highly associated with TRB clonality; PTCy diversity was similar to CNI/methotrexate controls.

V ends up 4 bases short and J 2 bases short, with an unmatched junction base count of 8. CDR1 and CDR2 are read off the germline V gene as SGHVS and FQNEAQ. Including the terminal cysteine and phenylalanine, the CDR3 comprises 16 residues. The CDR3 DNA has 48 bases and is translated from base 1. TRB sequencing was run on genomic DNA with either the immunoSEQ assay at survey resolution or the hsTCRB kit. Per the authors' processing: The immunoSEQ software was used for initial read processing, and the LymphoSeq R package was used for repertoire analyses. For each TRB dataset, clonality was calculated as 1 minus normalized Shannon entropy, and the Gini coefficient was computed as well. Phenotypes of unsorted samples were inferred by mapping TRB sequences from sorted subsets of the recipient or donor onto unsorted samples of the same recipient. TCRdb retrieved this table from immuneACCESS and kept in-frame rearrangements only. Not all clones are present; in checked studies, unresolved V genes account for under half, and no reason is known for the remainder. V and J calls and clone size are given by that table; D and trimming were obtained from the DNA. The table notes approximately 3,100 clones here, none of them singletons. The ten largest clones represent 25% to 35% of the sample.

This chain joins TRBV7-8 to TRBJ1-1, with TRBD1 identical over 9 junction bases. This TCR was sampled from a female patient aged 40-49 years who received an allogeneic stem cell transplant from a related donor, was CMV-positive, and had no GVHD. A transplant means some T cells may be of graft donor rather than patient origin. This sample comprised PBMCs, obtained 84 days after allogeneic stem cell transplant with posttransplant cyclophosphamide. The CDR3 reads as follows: CASSYTGTGRNTEAFF. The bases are TGTGCCAGCAGCTACACCGGGACAGGGCGTAACACTGAAGCTTTCTTT.